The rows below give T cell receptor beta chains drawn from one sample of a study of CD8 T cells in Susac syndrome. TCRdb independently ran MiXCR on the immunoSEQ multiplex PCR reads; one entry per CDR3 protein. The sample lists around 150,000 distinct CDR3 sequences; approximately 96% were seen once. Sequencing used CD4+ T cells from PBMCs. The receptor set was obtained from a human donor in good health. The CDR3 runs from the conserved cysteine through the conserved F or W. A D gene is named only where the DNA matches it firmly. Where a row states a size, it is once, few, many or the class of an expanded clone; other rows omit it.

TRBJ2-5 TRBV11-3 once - TGTGCCAGCAGCAGCAGAGACCAAGAGACCCAGTACTTC CASSSRDQETQYF
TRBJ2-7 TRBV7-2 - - TGTGCCAGCAGCTCGGGGGCCAGCCCCTACTACGAGCAGTACTTC CASSSGASPYYEQYF
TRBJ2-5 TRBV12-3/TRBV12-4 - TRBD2 TGTGCCAGCAGTGGACTAGCGGGGGGGCTAGAGACCCAGTACTTC CASSGLAGGLETQYF
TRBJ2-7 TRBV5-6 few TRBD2 TGTGCCAGCAGCCCAAGCCCGACGGAGCGGGGCGAGCAGTACTTC CASSPSPTERGEQYF
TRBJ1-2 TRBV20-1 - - TGCAGTGCTCCGTCCGGGACGCCCAGACGCTACACCTTC CSAPSGTPRRYTF
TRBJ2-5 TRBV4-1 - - TGCGCCAGCAGCCAGCAGGGGCTGGAGACCCAGTACTTC CASSQQGLETQYF
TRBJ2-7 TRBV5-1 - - TGCGCCAGCAGCTTGAGCGGCGGGGGCCTCTCCTACGAGCAGTACTTC CASSLSGGGLSYEQYF
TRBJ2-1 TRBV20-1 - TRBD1 TGCAGTGCAACGCCCCGGACAGGAGCCTACAATGAGCAGTTCTTC CSATPRTGAYNEQFF
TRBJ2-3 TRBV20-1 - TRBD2 TGCAGTGCTCCGACTAGCGGGGGGGCAGATACGCAGTATTTT CSAPTSGGADTQYF
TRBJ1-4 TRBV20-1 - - TGCAGTGCCCCAGTTGCAACTAATGAAAAACTGTTTTTT CSAPVATNEKLFF
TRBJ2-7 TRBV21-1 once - TGTGCCAGCAGCAAGGTCCGCGGATACTACGAGCAGTACTTC CASSKVRGYYEQYF
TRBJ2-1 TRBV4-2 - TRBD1 TGTGCCAGCAGCCAAGCAGACAGGGTAACCTACAATGAGCAGTTCTTC CASSQADRVTYNEQFF
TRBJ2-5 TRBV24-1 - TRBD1 TGTGCCACCAGTGACCGACAGGGACACACGGGGTGGCAAGAGACCCAGTACTTC CATSDRQGHTGWQETQYF
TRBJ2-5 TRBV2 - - TGTGCCAGCACCGTCCAAGAGACCCAGTACTTC CASTVQETQYF
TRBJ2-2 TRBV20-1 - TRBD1 TGCAGGGGGGACAGGGGTGCCGGGGAGCTGTTTTTT CRGDRGAGELFF
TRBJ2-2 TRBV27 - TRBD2 TGTGCCAGCAGCCGAGCGGGGTCCGGGGAGCTGTTTTTT CASSRAGSGELFF
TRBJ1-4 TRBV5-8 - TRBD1 TGTGCCAGCAGCTACCGGACAGGGCTTAATGAAAAACTGTTTTTT CASSYRTGLNEKLFF
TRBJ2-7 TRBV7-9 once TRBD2 TGTGCCAGCAGCTCTTGGACTAGCGGGGGAGGAGAGCAGTACTTC CASSSWTSGGGEQYF
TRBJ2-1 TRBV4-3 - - TGCGCCAGCAGCCAAGATTACGAGTACAATGAGCAGTTCTTC CASSQDYEYNEQFF
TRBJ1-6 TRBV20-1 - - TGCAGTGCCAGGAGTAATTCACCCCTCCACTTT CSARSNSPLHF
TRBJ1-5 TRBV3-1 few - TGTGCCAGCAGGGGGCAGGGCAATCAGCCCCAGCATTTT CASRGQGNQPQHF